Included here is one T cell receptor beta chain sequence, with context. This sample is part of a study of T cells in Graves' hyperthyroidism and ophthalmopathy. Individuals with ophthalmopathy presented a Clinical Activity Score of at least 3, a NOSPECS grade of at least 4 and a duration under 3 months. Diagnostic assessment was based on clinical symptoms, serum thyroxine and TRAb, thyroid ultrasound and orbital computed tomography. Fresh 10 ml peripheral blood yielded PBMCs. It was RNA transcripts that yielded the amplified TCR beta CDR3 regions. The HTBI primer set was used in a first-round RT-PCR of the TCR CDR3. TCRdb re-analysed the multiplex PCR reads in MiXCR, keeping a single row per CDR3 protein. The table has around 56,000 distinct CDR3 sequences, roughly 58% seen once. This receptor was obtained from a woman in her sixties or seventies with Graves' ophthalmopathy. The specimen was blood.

The CDR3 coding sequence is TGCAGTGCGGAGGGGGGGCGACTGAACACCATATATTTT. Its protein is CSAEGGRLNTIYF. The chain uses TRBV20-1 and TRBJ1-3; perhaps TRBD1 as D (6 bases). The CDR3 is made up of 13 amino acids. Trimming took off 6 bases at V and 7 bases at J, with 16 bases between the two ends. From germline, CDR1 is DFQATT and CDR2 SNEGSKA (reference sequence).